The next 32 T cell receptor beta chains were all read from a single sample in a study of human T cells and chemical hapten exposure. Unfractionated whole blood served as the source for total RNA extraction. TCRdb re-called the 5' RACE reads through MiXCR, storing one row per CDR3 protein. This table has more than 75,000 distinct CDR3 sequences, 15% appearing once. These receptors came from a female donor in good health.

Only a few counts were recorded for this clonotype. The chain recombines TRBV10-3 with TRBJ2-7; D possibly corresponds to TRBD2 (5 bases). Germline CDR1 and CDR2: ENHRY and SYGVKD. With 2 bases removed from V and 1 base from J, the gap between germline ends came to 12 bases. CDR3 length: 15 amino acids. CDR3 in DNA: TGTGCCATCAGTGAGGAGGGAATGATATCCTACGAGCAGTACTTC. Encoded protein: CAISEEGMISYEQYF.

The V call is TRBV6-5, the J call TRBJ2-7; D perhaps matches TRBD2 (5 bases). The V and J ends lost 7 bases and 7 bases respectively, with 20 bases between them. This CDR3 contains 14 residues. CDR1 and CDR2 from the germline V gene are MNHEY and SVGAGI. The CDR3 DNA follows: TGTGCCAGCACCTCTGGGCTAGCCATCGGAGAGCAGTACTTC. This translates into CASTSGLAIGEQYF.

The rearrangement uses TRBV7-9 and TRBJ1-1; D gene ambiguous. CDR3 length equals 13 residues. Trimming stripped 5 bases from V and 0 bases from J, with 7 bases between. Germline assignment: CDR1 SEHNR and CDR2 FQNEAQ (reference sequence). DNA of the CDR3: TGTGCCAGCAGCATCGCCTTGAACACTGAAGCTTTCTTT. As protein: CASSIALNTEAFF.

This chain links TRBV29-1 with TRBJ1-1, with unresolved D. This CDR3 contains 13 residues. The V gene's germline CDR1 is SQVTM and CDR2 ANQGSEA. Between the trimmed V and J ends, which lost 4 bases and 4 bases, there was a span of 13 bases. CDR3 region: CSVGGLEGTEAFF. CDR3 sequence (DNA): TGCAGCGTTGGGGGTCTCGAGGGCACTGAAGCTTTCTTT.

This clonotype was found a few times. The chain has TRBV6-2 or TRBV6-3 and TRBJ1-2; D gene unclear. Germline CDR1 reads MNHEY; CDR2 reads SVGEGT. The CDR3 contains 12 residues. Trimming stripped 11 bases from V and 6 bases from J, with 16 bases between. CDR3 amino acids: CASLSVGNGYTF. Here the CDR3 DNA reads TGTGCCTCCCTGTCGGTCGGGAATGGCTACACCTTC.

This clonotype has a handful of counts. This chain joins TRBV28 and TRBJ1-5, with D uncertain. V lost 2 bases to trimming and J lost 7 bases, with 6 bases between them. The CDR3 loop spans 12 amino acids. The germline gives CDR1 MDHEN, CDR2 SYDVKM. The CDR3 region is CASSLKQQPQHF. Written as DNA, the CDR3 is TGTGCCAGCAGTTTAAAACAGCAGCCCCAGCATTTT.

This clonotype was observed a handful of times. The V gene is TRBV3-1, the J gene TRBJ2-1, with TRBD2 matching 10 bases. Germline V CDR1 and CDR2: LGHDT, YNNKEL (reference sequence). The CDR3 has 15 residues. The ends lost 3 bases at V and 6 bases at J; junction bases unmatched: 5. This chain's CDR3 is CASSQLLAGINEQFF. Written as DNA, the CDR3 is TGTGCCAGCAGCCAGTTACTAGCGGGAATCAATGAGCAGTTCTTC.

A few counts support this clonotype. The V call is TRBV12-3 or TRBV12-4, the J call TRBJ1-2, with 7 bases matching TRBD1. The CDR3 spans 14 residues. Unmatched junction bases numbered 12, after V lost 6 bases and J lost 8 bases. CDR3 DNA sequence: TGTGCCAGCAGCCCTAGACAGGGATCGGAAGGCTACACCTTC. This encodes CASSPRQGSEGYTF.

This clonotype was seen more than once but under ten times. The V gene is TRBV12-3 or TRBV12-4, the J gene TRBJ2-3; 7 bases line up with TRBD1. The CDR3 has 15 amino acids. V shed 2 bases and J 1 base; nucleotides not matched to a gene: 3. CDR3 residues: CASSLWQGGTDTQYF. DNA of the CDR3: TGTGCCAGCAGTTTATGGCAGGGGGGCACAGATACGCAGTATTTT.

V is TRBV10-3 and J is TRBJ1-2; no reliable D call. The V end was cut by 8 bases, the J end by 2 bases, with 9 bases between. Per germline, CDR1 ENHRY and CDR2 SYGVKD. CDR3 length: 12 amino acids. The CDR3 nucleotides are TGTGCCATCTATGGCGGAAACTATGGCTACACCTTC. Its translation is CAIYGGNYGYTF.

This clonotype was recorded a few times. This CDR3 reads CASSLGQTGELFF. The CDR3 region has the DNA TGCGCCAGCAGCTTGGGGCAAACCGGGGAGCTGTTTTTT. The chain has TRBV5-1 and TRBJ2-2; the D is unclear. Trimming took off 0 bases at V and 5 bases at J, with 5 bases between the two ends. The CDR3 has 13 amino acids. The V gene's germline CDR1 is SGHRS and CDR2 YFSETQ. Full variable domain (rest looked up from reference TRBV5-1 and TRBJ2-2): KAGVTQTPRYLIKTRGQQVTLSCSPISGHRSVSWYQQTPGQGLQFLFEYFSETQRNKGNFPGRFSGRQFSNSRSEMNVSTLELGDSALYLCASSLGQTGELFFGEGSRLTVL.

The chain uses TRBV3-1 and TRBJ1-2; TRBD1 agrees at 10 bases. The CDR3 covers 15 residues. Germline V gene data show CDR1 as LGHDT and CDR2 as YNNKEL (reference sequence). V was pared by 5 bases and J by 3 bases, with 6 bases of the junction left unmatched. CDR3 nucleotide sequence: TGTGCCAGCAGCAGCCGGGACAGGGGCCACTATGGCTACACCTTC. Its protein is CASSSRDRGHYGYTF.

The CDR3 nucleotides read TGTGCCAGTCACGTTGCGGCCCGCACAGATACGCAGTATTTT. Encoded protein: CASHVAARTDTQYF. V is TRBV2 and J is TRBJ2-3; D not resolved. Germline CDR1 SNHLY, CDR2 FYNNEI. The CDR3 runs to 14 residues. V was pared by 9 bases and J by 1 base, with 14 bases between.

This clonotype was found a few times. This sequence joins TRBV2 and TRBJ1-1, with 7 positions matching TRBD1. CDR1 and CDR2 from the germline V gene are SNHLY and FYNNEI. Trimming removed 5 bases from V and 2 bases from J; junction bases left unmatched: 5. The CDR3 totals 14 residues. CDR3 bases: TGTGCCAGCAGTCGGGACAGCACTAACACTGAAGCTTTCTTT. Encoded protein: CASSRDSTNTEAFF.

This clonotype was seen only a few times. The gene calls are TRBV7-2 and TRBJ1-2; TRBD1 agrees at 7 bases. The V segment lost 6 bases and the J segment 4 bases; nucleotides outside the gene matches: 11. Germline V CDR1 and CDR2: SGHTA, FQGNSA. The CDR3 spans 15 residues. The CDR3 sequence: CASRQRTGGIYGYTF. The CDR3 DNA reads TGTGCCAGCAGACAAAGGACAGGTGGGATCTATGGCTACACCTTC.

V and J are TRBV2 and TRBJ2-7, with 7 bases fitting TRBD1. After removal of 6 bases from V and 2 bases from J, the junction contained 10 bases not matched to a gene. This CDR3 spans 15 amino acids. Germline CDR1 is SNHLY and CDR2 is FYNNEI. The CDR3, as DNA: TGTGCCAGCAGCAGGGGACAGCCAGATACCTACGAGCAGTACTTC. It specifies CASSRGQPDTYEQYF.

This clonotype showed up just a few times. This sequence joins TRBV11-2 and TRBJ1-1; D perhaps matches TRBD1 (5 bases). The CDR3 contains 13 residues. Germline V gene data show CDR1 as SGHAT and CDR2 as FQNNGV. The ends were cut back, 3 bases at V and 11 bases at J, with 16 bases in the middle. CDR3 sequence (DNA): TGTGCCAGCAGCTTGGAAGGGGAGGGTTGGGCTTTCTTT. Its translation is CASSLEGEGWAFF. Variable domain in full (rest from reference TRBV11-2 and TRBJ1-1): EAGVAQSPRYKIIEKRQSVAFWCNPISGHATLYWYQQILGQGPKLLIQFQNNGVVDDSQLPKDRFSAERLKGVDSTLKIQPAKLEDSAVYLCASSLEGEGWAFFGQGTRLTVV.

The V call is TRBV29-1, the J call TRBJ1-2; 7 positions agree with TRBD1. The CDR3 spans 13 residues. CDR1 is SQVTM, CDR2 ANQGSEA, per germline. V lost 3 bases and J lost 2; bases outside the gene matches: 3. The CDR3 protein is CSVDAQGNYGYTF. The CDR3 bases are TGCAGCGTTGATGCACAGGGGAACTATGGCTACACCTTC.

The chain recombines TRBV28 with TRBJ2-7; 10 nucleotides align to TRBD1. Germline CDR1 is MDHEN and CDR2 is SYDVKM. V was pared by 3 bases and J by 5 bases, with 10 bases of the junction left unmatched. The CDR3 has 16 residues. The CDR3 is CASSLSYRDRGNEQYF. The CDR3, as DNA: TGTGCCAGCAGTTTGTCCTACCGGGACAGGGGAAACGAGCAGTACTTC.

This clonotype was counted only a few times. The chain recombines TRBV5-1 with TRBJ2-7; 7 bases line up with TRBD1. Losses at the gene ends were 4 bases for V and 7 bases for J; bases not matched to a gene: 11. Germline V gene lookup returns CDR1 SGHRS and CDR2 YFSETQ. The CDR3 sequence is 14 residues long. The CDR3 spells CASSRGDSFREQYF. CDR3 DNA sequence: TGCGCCAGCAGCCGAGGGGACAGCTTTCGTGAGCAGTACTTC. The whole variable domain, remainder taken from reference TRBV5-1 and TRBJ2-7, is KAGVTQTPRYLIKTRGQQVTLSCSPISGHRSVSWYQQTPGQGLQFLFEYFSETQRNKGNFPGRFSGRQFSNSRSEMNVSTLELGDSALYLCASSRGDSFREQYFGPGTRLTVT.

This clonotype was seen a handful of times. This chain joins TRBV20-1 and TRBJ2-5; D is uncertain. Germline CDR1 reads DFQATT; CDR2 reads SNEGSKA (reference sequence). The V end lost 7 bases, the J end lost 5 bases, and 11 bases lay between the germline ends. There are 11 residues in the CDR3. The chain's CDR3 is CSVRAGETQYF. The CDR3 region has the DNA TGCAGTGTTCGAGCCGGGGAGACCCAGTACTTC.

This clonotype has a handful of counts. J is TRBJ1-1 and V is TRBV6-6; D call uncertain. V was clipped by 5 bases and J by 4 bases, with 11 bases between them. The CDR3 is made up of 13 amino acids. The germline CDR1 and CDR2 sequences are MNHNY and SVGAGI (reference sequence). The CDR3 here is CASSEYPGTEAFF. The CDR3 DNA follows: TGTGCCAGCAGTGAGTATCCTGGCACTGAAGCTTTCTTT.

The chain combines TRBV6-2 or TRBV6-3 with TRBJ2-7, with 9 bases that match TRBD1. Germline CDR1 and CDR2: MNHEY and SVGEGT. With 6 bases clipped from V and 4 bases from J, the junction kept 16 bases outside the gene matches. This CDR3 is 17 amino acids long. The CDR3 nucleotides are TGTGCCAGCAGCCCACTCCCCGGACAGGGGACGGCTTACGAGCAGTACTTC. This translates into CASSPLPGQGTAYEQYF.

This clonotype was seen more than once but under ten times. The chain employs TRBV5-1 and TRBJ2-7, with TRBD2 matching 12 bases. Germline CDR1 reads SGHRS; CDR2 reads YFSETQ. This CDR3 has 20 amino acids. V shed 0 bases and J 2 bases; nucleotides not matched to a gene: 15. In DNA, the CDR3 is TGCGCCAGCAGCTTGGATCTAGGCCGAACTAGCGGGAGGATCCCCTACGAGCAGTACTTC. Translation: CASSLDLGRTSGRIPYEQYF.

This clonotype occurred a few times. The CDR3 loop is CASSQESSEYYEQYF. The CDR3 nucleotides are TGTGCCAGCAGCCAAGAATCGAGTGAATACTACGAGCAGTACTTC. The V gene is TRBV14, the J gene TRBJ2-7; D is ambiguous. Trimming shortened V by 0 bases and J by 3 bases, and 12 bases separated the two germline ends. The CDR3 runs 15 residues. In germline, CDR1 is SGHDN, CDR2 FVKESK.

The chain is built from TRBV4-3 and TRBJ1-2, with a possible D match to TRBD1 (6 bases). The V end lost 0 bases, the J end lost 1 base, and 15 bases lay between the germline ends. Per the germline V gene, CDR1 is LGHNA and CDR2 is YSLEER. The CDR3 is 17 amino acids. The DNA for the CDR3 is TGCGCCAGCAGCCAAGATCCAGCAGGGGCCCATAACTATGGCTACACCTTC. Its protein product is CASSQDPAGAHNYGYTF.

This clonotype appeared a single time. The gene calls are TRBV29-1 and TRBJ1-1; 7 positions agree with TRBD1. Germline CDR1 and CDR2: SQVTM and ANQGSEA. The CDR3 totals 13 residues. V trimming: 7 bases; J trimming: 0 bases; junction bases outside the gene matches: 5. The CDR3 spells CSAAGQMNTEAFF. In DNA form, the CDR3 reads TGCAGCGCCGCGGGACAGATGAACACTGAAGCTTTCTTT.

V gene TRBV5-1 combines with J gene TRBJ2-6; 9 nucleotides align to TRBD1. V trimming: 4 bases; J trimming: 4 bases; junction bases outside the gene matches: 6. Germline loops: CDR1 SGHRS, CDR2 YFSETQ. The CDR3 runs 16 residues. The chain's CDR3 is CASSAYRGLGANVLTF. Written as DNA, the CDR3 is TGCGCCAGCAGCGCGTACAGGGGGCTCGGGGCCAACGTCCTGACTTTC.

The CDR3 spells CASRGDGNQPQHF. The CDR3 DNA sequence: TGTGCCAGCAGGGGGGATGGCAATCAGCCCCAGCATTTT. The V gene is TRBV28, the J gene TRBJ1-5; D perhaps matches TRBD1 (5 bases). V was trimmed by 6 bases and J by 2 bases, leaving 8 bases between them. The CDR3 is 13 residues long. Germline V gene data show CDR1 as MDHEN and CDR2 as SYDVKM.

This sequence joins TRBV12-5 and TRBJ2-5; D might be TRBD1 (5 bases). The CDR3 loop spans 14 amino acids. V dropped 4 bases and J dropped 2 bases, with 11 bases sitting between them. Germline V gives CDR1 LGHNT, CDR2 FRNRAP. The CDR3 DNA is TGTGCTAGTGGTTCCGGACACCTACAAGAGACCCAGTACTTC. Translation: CASGSGHLQETQYF.

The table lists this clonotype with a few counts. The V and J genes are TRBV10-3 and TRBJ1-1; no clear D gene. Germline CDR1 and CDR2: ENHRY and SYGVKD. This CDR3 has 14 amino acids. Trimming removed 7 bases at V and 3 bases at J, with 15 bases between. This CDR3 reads CAITDSPKDTEAFF. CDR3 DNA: TGTGCCATCACGGACTCACCCAAGGACACTGAAGCTTTCTTT.

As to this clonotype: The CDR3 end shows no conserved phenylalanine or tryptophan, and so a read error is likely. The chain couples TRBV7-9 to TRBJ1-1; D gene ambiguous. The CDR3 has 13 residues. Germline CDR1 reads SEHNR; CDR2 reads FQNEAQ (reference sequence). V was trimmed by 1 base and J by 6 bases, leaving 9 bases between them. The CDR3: CASSLDGGSEAFL. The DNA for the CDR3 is TGTGCCAGCAGCTTAGATGGAGGATCTGAAGCTTTCCTT.